This TCR beta chain appears in the sequencing data of a study of shared clonotypes between healthy human individuals. As to this clone: Its specificity is not known.

Naive CD8 cells lacked CD45RO, underwent positive selection for CCR7 and left out terminally differentiated effector memory CD45RA+ cells. Every contributor of samples was a Caucasian grown-up residing in Nashville, Tennessee. J gave up 6 bases and V 1 base, and 8 bases lay outside the gene matches. Germline CDR1 reads SGHVS; CDR2 reads FNYEAQ. CDR3 length equals 16 residues. Study results and limitations: Generally, naive subsets came out with larger estimated richness than memory subsets. Specimens sampled were limited to blood, with tissue repertoires likely differing. Donors were few, which limited the genetic and exposure-history diversity represented.

TCRdb's table, derived via immunoSEQ multiplex PCR, lists solely in-frame clones and lacks some. Of around 600,000 clones in the sample, around 96% were seen once. J is TRBJ2-7 and V is TRBV7-6; 11 positions match TRBD2. The sequence came from a woman aged 30 to 39 in good health. Sequencing used naive CD8+ T cells sorted from blood. Written as DNA, the CDR3 is TGTGCCAGCAGCTTAGAGGGCTTTAGCGGGAGGGTCGAGCAGTACTTC. Translation: CASSLEGFSGRVEQYF.